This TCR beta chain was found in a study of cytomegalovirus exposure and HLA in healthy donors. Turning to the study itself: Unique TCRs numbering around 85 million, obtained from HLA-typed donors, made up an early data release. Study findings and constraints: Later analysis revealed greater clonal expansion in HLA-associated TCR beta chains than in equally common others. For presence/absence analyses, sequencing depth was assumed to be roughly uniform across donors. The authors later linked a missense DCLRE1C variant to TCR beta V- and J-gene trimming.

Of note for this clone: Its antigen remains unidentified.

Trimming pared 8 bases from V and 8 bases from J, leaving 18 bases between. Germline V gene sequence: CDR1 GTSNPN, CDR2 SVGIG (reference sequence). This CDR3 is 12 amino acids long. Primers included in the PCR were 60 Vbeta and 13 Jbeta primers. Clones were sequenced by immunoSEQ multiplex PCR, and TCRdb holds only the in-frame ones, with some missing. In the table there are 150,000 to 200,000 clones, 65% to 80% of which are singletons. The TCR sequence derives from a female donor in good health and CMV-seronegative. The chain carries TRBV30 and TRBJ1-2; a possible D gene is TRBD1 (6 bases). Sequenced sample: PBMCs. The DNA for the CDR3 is TGTGCCGAGGGGGATACCCGACGGGGCTACACCTTC. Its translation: CAEGDTRRGYTF.